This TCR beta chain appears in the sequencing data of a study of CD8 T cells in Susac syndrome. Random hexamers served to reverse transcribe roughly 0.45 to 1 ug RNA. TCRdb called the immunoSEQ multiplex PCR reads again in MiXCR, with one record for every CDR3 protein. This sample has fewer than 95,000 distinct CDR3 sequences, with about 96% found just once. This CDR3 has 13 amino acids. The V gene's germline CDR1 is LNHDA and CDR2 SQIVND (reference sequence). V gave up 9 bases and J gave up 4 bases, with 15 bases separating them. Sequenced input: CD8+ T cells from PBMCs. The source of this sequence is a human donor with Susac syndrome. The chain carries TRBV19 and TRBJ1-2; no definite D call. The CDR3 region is CASGSGESYGYTF. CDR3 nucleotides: TGTGCCAGCGGTTCCGGGGAATCCTATGGCTACACCTTC.